The rows below give T cell receptor beta chains drawn from one sample of a study of CD8 T cells in Susac syndrome. TCRdb reprocessed the immunoSEQ multiplex PCR reads with MiXCR, giving one entry per CDR3 protein. The sample has around 180,000 distinct CDR3 sequences, 85% to 95% seen once. Input material: CD4+ T cells from PBMCs. The receptor source for this set is a human donor with multiple sclerosis. CDR3s include the opening cysteine and the closing phenylalanine or tryptophan. Each record gives: V gene, J gene, CDR3 protein.

TRBV6-5,TRBJ1-4,CASSLGWDSGEKLFF
TRBV30,TRBJ2-7,CAWGPLPLGYEQYF
TRBV28,TRBJ1-2,CASSLRRGTNYGYTF
TRBV9,TRBJ2-7,CASSVGTGAPYEQYF
TRBV7-2,TRBJ2-4,CASSLAPLANIQYF
TRBV12-3/TRBV12-4,TRBJ2-6,CASRESSGANVLTF
TRBV4-1,TRBJ2-5,CASSQDPRLAGDQETQYF
TRBV6-6,TRBJ2-1,CASSPETGKSYNEQFF
TRBV23-1,TRBJ1-1,CASSQPCSRTEAFF
TRBV18,TRBJ1-5,CASSPGAFNQPQHF
TRBV20-1,TRBJ2-2,CSAQPGLGRTGELFF
TRBV20-1,TRBJ2-1,CSAGSGDARGRAEQFF
TRBV4-1,TRBJ2-6,CASSPGAVRSGANVLTF
TRBV20-1,TRBJ2-7,CSASSGYEQYF
TRBV3-1,TRBJ2-1,CASSLEMSSYNEQFF